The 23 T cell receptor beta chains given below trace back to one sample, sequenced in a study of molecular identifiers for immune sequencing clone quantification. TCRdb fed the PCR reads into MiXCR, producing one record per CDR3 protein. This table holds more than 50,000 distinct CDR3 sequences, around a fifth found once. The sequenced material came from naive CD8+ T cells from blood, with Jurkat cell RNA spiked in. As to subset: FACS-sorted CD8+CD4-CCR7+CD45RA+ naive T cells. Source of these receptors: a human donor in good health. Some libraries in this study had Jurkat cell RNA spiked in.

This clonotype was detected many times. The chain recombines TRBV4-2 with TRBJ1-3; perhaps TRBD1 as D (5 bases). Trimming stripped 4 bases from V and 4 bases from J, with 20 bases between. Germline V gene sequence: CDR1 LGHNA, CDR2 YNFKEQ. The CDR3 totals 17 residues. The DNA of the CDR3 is TGTGCCAGCAGCCTAAACGGGGAAGGGGTAACCGGAAACACCATATATTTT. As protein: CASSLNGEGVTGNTIYF.

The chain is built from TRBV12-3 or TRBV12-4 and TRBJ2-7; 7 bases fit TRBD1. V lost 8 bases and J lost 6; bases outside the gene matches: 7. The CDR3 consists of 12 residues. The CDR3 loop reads CASGGRTGEQYF. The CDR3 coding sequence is TGTGCCAGCGGGGGCCGGACAGGCGAGCAGTACTTC.

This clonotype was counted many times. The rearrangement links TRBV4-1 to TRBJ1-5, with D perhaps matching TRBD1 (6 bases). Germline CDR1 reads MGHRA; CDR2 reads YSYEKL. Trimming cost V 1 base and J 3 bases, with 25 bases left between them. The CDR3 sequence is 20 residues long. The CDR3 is CASSQGSPYDEQGYNQPQHF. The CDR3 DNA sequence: TGCGCCAGCAGCCAAGGCTCACCGTACGACGAACAGGGCTACAATCAGCCCCAGCATTTT.

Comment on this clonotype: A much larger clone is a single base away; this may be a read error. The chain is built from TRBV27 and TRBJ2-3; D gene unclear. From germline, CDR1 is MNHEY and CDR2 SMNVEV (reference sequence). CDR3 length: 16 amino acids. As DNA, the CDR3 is TGTGCCGGCAGTTTACTTTTCGGCGGTAGCACAGATACGCAGTATTTT. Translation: CAGSLLFGGSTDTQYF.

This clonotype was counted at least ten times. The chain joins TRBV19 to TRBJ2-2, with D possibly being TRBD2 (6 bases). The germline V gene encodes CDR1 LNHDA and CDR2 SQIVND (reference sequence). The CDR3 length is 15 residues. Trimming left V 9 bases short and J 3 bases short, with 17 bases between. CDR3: CASCPREIYTGELFF. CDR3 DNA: TGTGCCAGCTGCCCCCGGGAGATTTACACCGGGGAGCTGTTTTTT.

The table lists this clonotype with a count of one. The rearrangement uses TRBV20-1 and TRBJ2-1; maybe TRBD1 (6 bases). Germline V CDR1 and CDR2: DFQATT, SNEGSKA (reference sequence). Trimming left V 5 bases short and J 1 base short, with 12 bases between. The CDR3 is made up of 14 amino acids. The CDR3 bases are TGCAGTGCTGGAAAAACAGGGTCCTACAATGAGCAGTTCTTC. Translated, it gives CSAGKTGSYNEQFF.

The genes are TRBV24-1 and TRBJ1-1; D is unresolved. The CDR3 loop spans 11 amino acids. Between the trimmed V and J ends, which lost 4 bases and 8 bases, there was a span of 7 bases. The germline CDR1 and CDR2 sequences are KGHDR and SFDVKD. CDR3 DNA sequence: TGTGCCACCAGTGACGGTGGGGAAGCTTTCTTT. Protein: CATSDGGEAFF.

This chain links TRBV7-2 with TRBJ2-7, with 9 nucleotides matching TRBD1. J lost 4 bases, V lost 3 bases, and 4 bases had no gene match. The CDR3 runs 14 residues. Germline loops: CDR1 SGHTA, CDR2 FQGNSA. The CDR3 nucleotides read TGTGCCAGCAGCTTTTCGGGACAGGGTTACGAGCAGTACTTC. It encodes CASSFSGQGYEQYF. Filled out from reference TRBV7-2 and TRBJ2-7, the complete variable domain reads GAGVSQSPSNKVTEKGKDVELRCDPISGHTALYWYRQSLGQGLEFLIYFQGNSAPDKSGLPSDRFSAERTGGSVSTLTIQRTQQEDSAVYLCASSFSGQGYEQYFGPGTRLTVT.

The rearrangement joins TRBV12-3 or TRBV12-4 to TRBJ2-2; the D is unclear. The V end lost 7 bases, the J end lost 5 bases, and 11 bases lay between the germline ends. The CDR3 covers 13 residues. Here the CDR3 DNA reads TGTGCCAGCACCCACGAGTGGACCGGGGAGCTGTTTTTT. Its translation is CASTHEWTGELFF.

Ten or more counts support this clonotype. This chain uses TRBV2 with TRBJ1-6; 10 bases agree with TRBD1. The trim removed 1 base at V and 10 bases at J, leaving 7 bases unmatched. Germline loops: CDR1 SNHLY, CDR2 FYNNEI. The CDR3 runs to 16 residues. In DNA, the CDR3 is TGTGCCAGCAGTGAAGTTGGGACAGGGGCTAGGTCACCCCTCCACTTT. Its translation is CASSEVGTGARSPLHF.

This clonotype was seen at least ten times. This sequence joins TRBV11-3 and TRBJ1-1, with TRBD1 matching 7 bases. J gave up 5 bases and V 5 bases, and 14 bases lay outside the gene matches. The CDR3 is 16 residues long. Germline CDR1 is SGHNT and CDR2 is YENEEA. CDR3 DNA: TGTGCCAGCAGCCCTCTCTTGGGGACAGCCGAGACTGAAGCTTTCTTT. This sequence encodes CASSPLLGTAETEAFF.

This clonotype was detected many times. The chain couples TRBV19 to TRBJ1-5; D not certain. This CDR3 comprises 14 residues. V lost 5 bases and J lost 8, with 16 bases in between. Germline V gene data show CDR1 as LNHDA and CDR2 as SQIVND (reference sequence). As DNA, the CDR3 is TGTGCCAGTAGTCCTTCGTTCCTCAGTGAGCCCCAGCATTTT. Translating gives CASSPSFLSEPQHF.

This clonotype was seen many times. CDR3 sequence reads: CSVVRQGVSYF. In nucleotides, the CDR3 is TGCAGCGTTGTCAGACAGGGGGTTTCGTATTTT. V is TRBV29-1 and J is TRBJ2-3; 9 bases align to TRBD1. CDR3 length: 11 residues. V lost 4 bases, J lost 14 bases, and 7 bases stayed unmatched. Germline-derived CDR1 and CDR2 are SQVTM and ANQGSEA.

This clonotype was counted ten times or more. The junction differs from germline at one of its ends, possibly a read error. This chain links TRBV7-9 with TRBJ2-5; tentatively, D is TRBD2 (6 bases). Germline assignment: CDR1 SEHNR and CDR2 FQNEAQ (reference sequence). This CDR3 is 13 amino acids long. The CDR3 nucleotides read TGTGCCAGCAGTTTAGCGGACCAAGAGACCCAGTACTTC. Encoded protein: CASSLADQETQYF.

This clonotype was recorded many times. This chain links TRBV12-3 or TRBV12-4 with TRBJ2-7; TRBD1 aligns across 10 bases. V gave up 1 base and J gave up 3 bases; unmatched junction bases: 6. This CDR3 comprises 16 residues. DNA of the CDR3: TGTGCCAGCAGTTTAGGACAGGGGGCTGAGTTCTACGAGCAGTACTTC. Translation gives CASSLGQGAEFYEQYF.

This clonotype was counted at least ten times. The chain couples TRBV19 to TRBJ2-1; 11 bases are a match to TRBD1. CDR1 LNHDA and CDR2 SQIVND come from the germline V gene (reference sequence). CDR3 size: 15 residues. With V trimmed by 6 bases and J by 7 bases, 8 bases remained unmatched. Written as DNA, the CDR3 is TGTGCCAGTAGCAAGGGACAGGGGGTTTGGAATGAGCAGTTCTTC. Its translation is CASSKGQGVWNEQFF.

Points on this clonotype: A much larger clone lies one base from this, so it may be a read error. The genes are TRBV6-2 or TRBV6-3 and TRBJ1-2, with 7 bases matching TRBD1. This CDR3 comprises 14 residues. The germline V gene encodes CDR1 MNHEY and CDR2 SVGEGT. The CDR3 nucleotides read TGTGCCAGCAGTCCCCCGGGACAGCTCTATGGCTACGCCTTC. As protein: CASSPPGQLYGYAF.

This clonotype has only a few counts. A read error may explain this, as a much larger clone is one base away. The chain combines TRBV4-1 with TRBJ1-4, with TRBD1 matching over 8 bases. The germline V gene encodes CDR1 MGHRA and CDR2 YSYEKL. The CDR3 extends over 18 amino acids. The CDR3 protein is CASSQDPAGGMPNEKLVF. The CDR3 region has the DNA TGCGCCAGCAGCCAAGACCCGGCAGGGGGCATGCCTAATGAAAAACTGGTTTTT.

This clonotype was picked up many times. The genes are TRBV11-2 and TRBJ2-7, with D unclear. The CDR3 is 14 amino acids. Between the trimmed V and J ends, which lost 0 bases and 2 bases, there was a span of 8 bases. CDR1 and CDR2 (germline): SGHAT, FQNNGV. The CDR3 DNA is TGTGCCAGCAGCTTAGAGACGTTACCCTACGAGCAGTACTTC. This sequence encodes CASSLETLPYEQYF. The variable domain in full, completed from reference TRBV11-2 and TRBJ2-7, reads EAGVAQSPRYKIIEKRQSVAFWCNPISGHATLYWYQQILGQGPKLLIQFQNNGVVDDSQLPKDRFSAERLKGVDSTLKIQPAKLEDSAVYLCASSLETLPYEQYFGPGTRLTVT.

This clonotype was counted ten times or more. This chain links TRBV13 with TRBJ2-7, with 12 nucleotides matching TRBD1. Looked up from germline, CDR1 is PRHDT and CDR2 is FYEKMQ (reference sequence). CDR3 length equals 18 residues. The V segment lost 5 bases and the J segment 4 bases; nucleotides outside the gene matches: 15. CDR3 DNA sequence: TGTGCCAGCAGCCACTTAGGGACAGGGGGCCCCGGGGTGTACGAGCAGTACTTC. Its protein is CASSHLGTGGPGVYEQYF.

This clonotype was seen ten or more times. DNA for the CDR3: TGTGCCAGCAGTTTAGGAGTTTCACAACTTAGCAATCAGCCCCAGCATTTT. Translation: CASSLGVSQLSNQPQHF. The rearrangement uses TRBV28 and TRBJ1-5; no firm D call. The CDR3 length is 17 residues. Deletions cut 2 bases from V and 0 bases from J, with 14 bases between. Germline V CDR1 and CDR2: MDHEN, SYDVKM.

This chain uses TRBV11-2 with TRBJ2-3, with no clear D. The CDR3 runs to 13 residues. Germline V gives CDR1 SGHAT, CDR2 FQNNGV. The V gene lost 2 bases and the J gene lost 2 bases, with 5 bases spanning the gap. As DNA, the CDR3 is TGTGCCAGCAGCTTAAGGGCCACAGATACGCAGTATTTT. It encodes CASSLRATDTQYF.

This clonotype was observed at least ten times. CDR3 bases: TGTGCCATCAAGGGGGAGGCTAGCGGGAGGATCACAGATACGCAGTATTTT. Residues: CAIKGEASGRITDTQYF. The genes are TRBV10-3 and TRBJ2-3, with TRBD2 matching over 11 bases. Germline lookup yields CDR1 ENHRY and CDR2 SYGVKD. The V gene end was trimmed by 7 bases and the J gene end by 2 bases; junction bases not matched to a gene: 11. CDR3 length: 17 residues.